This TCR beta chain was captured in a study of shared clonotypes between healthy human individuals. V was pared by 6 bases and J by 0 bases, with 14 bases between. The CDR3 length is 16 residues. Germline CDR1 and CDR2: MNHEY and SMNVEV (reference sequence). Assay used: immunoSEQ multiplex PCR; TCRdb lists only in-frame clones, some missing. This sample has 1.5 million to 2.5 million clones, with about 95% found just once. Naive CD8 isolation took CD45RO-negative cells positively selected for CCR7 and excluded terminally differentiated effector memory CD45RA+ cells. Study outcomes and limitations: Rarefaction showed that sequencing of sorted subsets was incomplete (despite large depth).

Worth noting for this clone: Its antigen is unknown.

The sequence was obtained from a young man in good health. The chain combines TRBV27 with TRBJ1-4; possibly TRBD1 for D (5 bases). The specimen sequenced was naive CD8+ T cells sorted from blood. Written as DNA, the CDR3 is TGTGCCAGCAGGGCGGGGACGGTTGCAACTAATGAAAAACTGTTTTTT. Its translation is CASRAGTVATNEKLFF.